This paragraph covers one T cell receptor (beta chain) sequence. Its matching antigen is unknown. The record originates from a study of CD8 T cells in Susac syndrome. Germline V gives CDR1 LNHDA, CDR2 SQIVND (reference sequence). The CDR3 is made up of 14 amino acids. Trimming removed 5 bases from V and 5 bases from J, with 12 bases in between. TCR beta was sequenced from blood CD8+ and CD4+ T cells. TEMRA cells were FACS-enriched, and CD8+ and CD4+ T cells were isolated negatively. Study results and caveats: By the study's own acknowledgment, its TCR sequencing and HLA analysis included relatively few individuals.

The RNA input was about 0.5 to 1 ug, and it was reverse transcribed with random hexamers. TCR beta CDR3 was amplified by immunoSEQ covering 54 Vbeta and 13 Jbeta. Each CDR3 protein gets one entry after TCRdb re-called the immunoSEQ multiplex PCR reads with MiXCR. In the table there are roughly 180,000 distinct CDR3 sequences, around 93% of which are singletons. V is TRBV19 and J is TRBJ2-2, with D unresolved. The sequence was collected from a human donor with multiple sclerosis. Sample: CD4+ T cells from PBMCs. The CDR3 bases are TGTGCCAGTAGTTTCCCGGCGGTTACCGGGGAGCTGTTTTTT. It codes for CASSFPAVTGELFF.